One and the same sample provided the 27 T cell receptor beta chains below, sequenced in a study of metastatic and nonmetastatic thyroid tumors. Before thyroid surgery, none of the patients had received any treatment. TCRdb re-analyzed the PCR reads using MiXCR. The table includes about 22,000 clones, approximately 15% detected once. The sample was tumor tissue. The receptors originated from a female donor with papillary thyroid cancer or a benign thyroid nodule (not recorded which). Some clones in this sample may be carry-over from other donors' samples.

This clone showed up just a few times. The gene calls are TRBV6-1 and TRBJ1-4, with D perhaps TRBD1 (6 bases). CDR3 length: 15 amino acids. Looked up from germline, CDR1 is MNHNS and CDR2 is SASEGT. Trimming took off 1 base at V and 7 bases at J, with 13 bases between the two ends. As DNA, the CDR3 is TGTGCCAGCAGTGAAGTGGCAGGGGAAGGTGAAAAACTGTTTTTT. Its translation is CASSEVAGEGEKLFF.

This clone has a count of ten or more. CDR3 coding DNA: TGTGCCAGCACCGACGAGGGACCGGAGAGCTCTGGGGCCAACGTCCTGACTTTC. The encoded protein is CASTDEGPESSGANVLTF. The chain joins TRBV9 to TRBJ2-6; D could derive from TRBD1 or TRBD2 (5 bases each). This CDR3 has 18 residues. V dropped 6 bases and J dropped 0 bases, with 19 bases sitting between them. Germline loops: CDR1 SGDLS, CDR2 YYNGEE.

This clone appeared a few times. Likely a read error: the CDR3 ends without its conserved phenylalanine or tryptophan. In nucleotides, the CDR3 is TGCGCCATCAGTTGGCAGGAGACCTACGAGCAGTACCTC. As protein: CAISWQETYEQYL. The V and J genes are TRBV10-2 and TRBJ2-7, with D uncertain. CDR1 is WSHSY and CDR2 is SAAADI in the germline V gene. The length of the CDR3 is 13 residues.

Of note for this clone: This sequence may be a read error, since a much larger clone differs from it by one base. The V call is TRBV29-1, the J call TRBJ1-2; D gene ambiguous. Trimming removed 6 bases from V and 8 bases from J, with 16 bases in between. The V gene's germline CDR1 is SQVTM and CDR2 ANQGSEA. This CDR3 has 12 residues. The CDR3 coding sequence is TGCAGCGTCACAGTGTCCGTTGAGGGCTACACCTTC. Translating gives CSVTVSVEGYTF.

This chain joins TRBV6-5 and TRBJ2-6; 7 bases agree with TRBD1. CDR3 length equals 17 residues. With 2 bases clipped from V and 0 bases from J, the junction kept 4 bases outside the gene matches. Germline loops: CDR1 MNHEY, CDR2 SVGAGI. The CDR3 DNA reads as TGTGCCAGCAGTTACCTGGGACAGAGCTCTGGGGCCAACGTCCTGACTTTC. This encodes CASSYLGQSSGANVLTF.

This clone is judged medium-sized. The chain employs TRBV7-9 and TRBJ1-1; TRBD1 is a possible D gene (5 bases). Looked up from germline, CDR1 is SEHNR and CDR2 is FQNEAQ (reference sequence). The CDR3 is made up of 12 amino acids. The V and J ends lost 1 base and 8 bases respectively, with 8 bases between them. This CDR3 reads CASSLGGNEAFF. In DNA, the CDR3 is TGTGCCAGCAGCTTAGGGGGGAACGAAGCTTTCTTT.

There are a few counts of this clone. One end of the junction is discordant with germline, which a read error may explain. This chain joins TRBV15 and TRBJ2-5; TRBD2 matches 8 bases. CDR1 is LNHNV, CDR2 YYDKDF, per germline (reference sequence). The CDR3 spans 15 residues. CDR3 amino acids: CATSGEGLDQETQYF. The CDR3 coding sequence is TGTGCCACCAGCGGGGAGGGACTAGACCAAGAGACTCAGTACTTC.

This clone was detected many times. The genes are TRBV30 and TRBJ2-2; D is perhaps TRBD1 (6 bases). CDR3 size: 14 residues. CDR1 is GTSNPN, CDR2 SVGIG, per germline (reference sequence). V was shortened by 8 bases and J by 2 bases, with 15 bases between the two germline ends. CDR3 bases: TGTGCCGGGGGCCGGGACATCAACACCGGGGAGCTGTTTTTT. Protein product: CAGGRDINTGELFF.

This clone was detected many times. This rearrangement joins TRBV6-1 to TRBJ1-2; weak D call: TRBD1 (5 bases). CDR1 and CDR2 from the germline V gene are MNHNS and SASEGT. The CDR3 length is 14 residues. V dropped 5 bases and J dropped 2 bases, with 12 bases sitting between them. The DNA of the CDR3 is TGTGCCAGCAGTTCTCAGGGTTCGAACTATGGCTACACCTTC. Its protein is CASSSQGSNYGYTF.

This clone was counted many times. CDR3 amino acids: CASSQTGTLNYGYTF. CDR3 in DNA: TGCGCCAGCAGCCAAACCGGGACCCTTAACTATGGCTACACCTTC. The V and J genes are TRBV4-1 and TRBJ1-2, with D tentatively TRBD1 (5 bases). The CDR3 covers 15 residues. V was pared by 2 bases and J by 1 base, with 11 bases between. Germline loops: CDR1 MGHRA, CDR2 YSYEKL.

This clone was seen many times. The rearrangement uses TRBV2 and TRBJ2-3; 8 bases are shared with TRBD2. The germline gives CDR1 SNHLY, CDR2 FYNNEI. The CDR3 runs to 14 residues. The trim removed 6 bases at V and 7 bases at J, leaving 9 bases unmatched. In nucleotides, the CDR3 is TGTGCCAGCAGAGACCGGGGGGGCAGGAATACGCAGTATTTT. Encoded protein: CASRDRGGRNTQYF.

This clone is deemed medium-sized. This chain joins TRBV12-3 or TRBV12-4 and TRBJ1-1; TRBD1 is a possible D gene (6 bases). V lost 6 bases and J lost 4, with 21 bases in between. The CDR3 spans 16 residues. The CDR3 is CASSLMAGGGSTEAFF. For the CDR3, the DNA is TGTGCCAGCAGCCTTATGGCGGGGGGCGGTAGCACTGAAGCTTTCTTT.

This clone was counted at least ten times. Here the CDR3 DNA reads TGCAGTGTTGGGACAGAGGTTCGAGCAGGTTTGGAGTATTTT. Translated: CSVGTEVRAGLEYF. The V call is TRBV20-1, the J call TRBJ2-3; TRBD1 agrees at 7 bases. The CDR3 covers 14 residues. Germline V gives CDR1 DFQATT, CDR2 SNEGSKA (reference sequence). V shed 7 bases and J 13 bases; nucleotides not matched to a gene: 20.

The chain has TRBV11-2 and TRBJ2-3; D is uncertain. The V end was cut by 1 base, the J end by 5 bases, with 13 bases between. The CDR3 runs to 15 residues. Looked up from germline, CDR1 is SGHAT and CDR2 is FQNNGV. The CDR3 DNA sequence: TGTGCCAGCAGCTTAGGACCCCAGCCCCAAGATACGCAGTATTTT. Protein sequence: CASSLGPQPQDTQYF. The full variable domain, with the rest looked up from reference TRBV11-2 and TRBJ2-3, is EAGVAQSPRYKIIEKRQSVAFWCNPISGHATLYWYQQILGQGPKLLIQFQNNGVVDDSQLPKDRFSAERLKGVDSTLKIQPAKLEDSAVYLCASSLGPQPQDTQYFGPGTRLTVL.

In its sample, this clone was seen many times. The chain recombines TRBV20-1 with TRBJ2-7; the D is unclear. The CDR3 covers 11 residues. Trimming removed 2 bases at V and 3 bases at J, with 5 bases between. Germline V CDR1 and CDR2: DFQATT, SNEGSKA (reference sequence). The CDR3 DNA follows: TGCAGTGCTAGAAAAGACTACGAGCAGTACTTC. Protein sequence: CSARKDYEQYF.

The rearrangement uses TRBV5-1 and TRBJ2-2; D uncertain. Germline lookup yields CDR1 SGHRS and CDR2 YFSETQ. This CDR3 is 12 amino acids long. V lost 0 bases, J lost 7 bases, and 4 bases lay in between. The CDR3 sequence is CASSLEGGELFF. The CDR3 DNA reads TGCGCCAGCAGCTTGGAGGGCGGGGAGCTGTTTTTT.

This clone was detected only a few times. V is TRBV6-1 and J is TRBJ2-3; 7 bases fit TRBD2. The germline gives CDR1 MNHNS, CDR2 SASEGT. The junction had 1 base not matched to a gene; V was cut back by 1 base and J by 0 bases. CDR3 length: 15 amino acids. As DNA, the CDR3 is TGTGCCAGCAGTGAAGTGGGGGGGAGCACAGATACGCAGTATTTT. The encoded protein is CASSEVGGSTDTQYF.

Details on this clone: The junction differs from germline at one of its ends, possibly a read error. The chain employs TRBV6-2 or TRBV6-3 and TRBJ2-2; the match to TRBD1 covers 8 bases. Germline CDR1 reads MNHEY; CDR2 reads SVGEGT. The CDR3 has 16 residues. The CDR3 sequence: CASRGTGTGPPGELFF. The CDR3 DNA sequence: TGTGCCAGCAGGGGGACCGGGACAGGACCTCCCGGGGAGCTTTTTTTT.

In its sample, this clone was seen many times. The chain has TRBV6-1 and TRBJ1-2; 8 bases align to TRBD1. J gave up 8 bases and V 5 bases, and 7 bases lay outside the gene matches. CDR1 is MNHNS and CDR2 is SASEGT in the germline V gene. The CDR3 has 13 residues. CDR3 sequence: CASSSQGAQGYTF. The CDR3 DNA is TGTGCCAGCAGTTCTCAGGGGGCTCAAGGCTACACCTTC.

By share of the sample, this clone is medium-sized. V is TRBV6-1 and J is TRBJ1-5; 9 positions agree with TRBD1. The V gene end was trimmed by 6 bases and the J gene end by 11 bases; junction bases not matched to a gene: 11. The CDR3 has 14 residues. The germline V gene has CDR1 MNHNS and CDR2 SASEGT. CDR3 sequence (DNA): TGTGCCAGCAGGTGGGGTGGTGACAGGGGGACCCAGCATTTT. It translates to CASRWGGDRGTQHF.

This clone was seen ten or more times. It may be a read error: a sequence one base away is much more abundant. The V and J genes are TRBV5-1 and TRBJ1-4; the match to TRBD1 covers 8 bases. The ends lost 5 bases at V and 5 bases at J; junction bases unmatched: 17. The germline V gene has CDR1 SGHRS and CDR2 YFSETQ. The CDR3 extends over 18 amino acids. DNA of the CDR3: TGCGCCAGCAGATTGTCCCGGGATGGACAGGGTCTAAATGAAAAACTGTTTTTT. Protein product: CASRLSRDGQGLNEKLFF.

This clone appeared a few times. The gene calls are TRBV6-1 and TRBJ1-6; tentative D call: TRBD1 (6 bases). The CDR3 contains 14 residues. V was trimmed by 5 bases and J by 14 bases, leaving 19 bases between them. Germline loops: CDR1 MNHNS, CDR2 SASEGT. DNA for the CDR3: TGTGCCAGCAGTTGGACAGCCGATGACCGGTCCCTCCACTTT. Translation gives CASSWTADDRSLHF.

About this clone itself: In this CDR3 the conserved last residue, phenylalanine or tryptophan, is missing, so a read error is likely. The rearrangement uses TRBV2 and TRBJ1-2, with D possibly matching TRBD1 (6 bases). The germline CDR1 and CDR2 sequences are SNHLY and FYNNEI. V was cut by 6 bases and J by 10 bases, with 18 bases left in between. This CDR3 has 13 residues. The CDR3: CASRKEIGGVYTS. CDR3 bases: TGTGCCAGCAGAAAGGAGATAGGGGGTGTCTACACCTCC.

This clone occurred many times. The rearrangement uses TRBV4-1 and TRBJ1-5; D unclear. The CDR3 is made up of 17 amino acids. Germline CDR1 reads MGHRA; CDR2 reads YSYEKL. Trimming shortened V by 1 base and J by 4 bases, and 17 bases separated the two germline ends. Written as DNA, the CDR3 is TGCGCCAGCAGCCAAGGCCCTTCGGGCAGGCTGAATCAGCCCCAGCATTTT. This gives the protein CASSQGPSGRLNQPQHF.

In its sample, this clone was seen many times. V and J are TRBV5-6 and TRBJ2-1, with TRBD2 matching over 11 bases. The CDR3 loop spans 16 amino acids. Germline V gene data show CDR1 as SGHDT and CDR2 as YYEEEE. V shed 4 bases, J shed 2 bases, and the junction held 5 bases outside the gene matches. CDR3 coding DNA: TGTGCCAGCAGCCATCTAGCGGGAGGCGCCTACAATGAGCAGTTCTTC. Protein sequence: CASSHLAGGAYNEQFF.

This clone was detected only once. The rearrangement uses TRBV13 and TRBJ1-6; 11 bases map to TRBD1. The germline gives CDR1 PRHDT, CDR2 FYEKMQ (reference sequence). The CDR3 spans 17 residues. Trimming removed 5 bases from V and 10 bases from J; junction bases left unmatched: 13. The CDR3 coding sequence is TGTGCCAGCAGCCAAGTCCCCGTCGGGACAGGGGGATCACCCCTCCACTTT. It is translated as CASSQVPVGTGGSPLHF.

In its sample, this clone was seen a few times. This may stem from a read error, because a much larger clone lies one nucleotide away. The V call is TRBV29-1, the J call TRBJ2-1, with 8 nucleotides matching TRBD2. In germline, CDR1 is SQVTM, CDR2 ANQGSEA. V dropped 8 bases and J dropped 4; count of bases not matched to a gene: 4. This CDR3 is 12 amino acids long. DNA of the CDR3: TGCAGCTCCGGACTAGCTTACAATGAGCAGTTCTTC. Residues: CSSGLAYNEQFF.